Listed below are T cell receptor beta chains from one sample, sequenced in a study of T cell responses to AZD1222 COVID-19 vaccine. The data were produced by immunoSEQ multiplex PCR, yet TCRdb's version contains in-frame clones alone and is incomplete. The sample carries 84,000 or so clones, nearly 90% recorded once. The material sequenced was peripheral blood, taken on day 0 of AZD1222 vaccination. Every receptor here comes from an adult in good health. The CDR3 runs from the conserved cysteine through the conserved F or W. A D gene is named only where the DNA matches it firmly. For some rows the clone size is stated as once, few or many, or as a class when expanded; others skip it.

d_call	v_call	clone_size	j_call	cdr3_aa	cdr3_nt
-	TRBV10-3	-	TRBJ1-1	CAISGQINTEAFF	TGTGCCATCAGCGGACAAATTAACACTGAAGCTTTCTTT
-	TRBV19	-	TRBJ1-2	CASSSREGGTYGYTF	TGTGCCAGTAGTTCCCGGGAAGGGGGAACATATGGCTACACCTTC
TRBD1	TRBV18	-	TRBJ1-1	CASSPPTGVNTEAFF	TGTGCCAGCTCACCCCCAACAGGGGTGAACACTGAAGCTTTCTTT
-	TRBV18	-	TRBJ1-3	CASSPGPTSAAPITIYF	TGTGCCAGCTCTCCGGGACCCACTAGCGCGGCCCCAATCACCATATATTTT
-	TRBV19	-	TRBJ1-3	CASTPTGDDTIYF	TGTGCCAGTACCCCCACGGGGGATGACACCATATATTTT
-	TRBV30	once	TRBJ1-1	CAWTHGEGEAFF	TGTGCCTGGACTCATGGCGAGGGTGAAGCTTTCTTT
-	TRBV9	-	TRBJ1-6	CAVGWAGPGSPLHF	TGTGCCGTCGGGTGGGCAGGGCCAGGGTCACCCCTCCACTTT
-	TRBV12-3/TRBV12-4	-	TRBJ1-2	CASTLGGYGYTF	TGTGCCAGCACCCTTGGGGGATATGGCTACACCTTC
-	TRBV19	few	TRBJ1-2	CASNPGGTLGYGYTF	TGTGCCAGTAACCCGGGCGGGACTTTGGGCTATGGCTACACCTTC
-	TRBV12-3/TRBV12-4	-	TRBJ1-2	CASSLFGYTF	TGTGCCAGCAGTTTGTTCGGCTACACCTTC
-	TRBV5-1	-	TRBJ2-3	CASSLVEASTDTQYF	TGCGCCAGCAGCTTGGTTGAAGCTAGCACAGATACGCAGTATTTT
-	TRBV29-1	-	TRBJ2-2	CSALGDRRTNTGELFF	TGCAGCGCTTTGGGTGACAGAAGAACGAACACCGGGGAGCTGTTTTTT
TRBD1	TRBV19	once	TRBJ1-6	CATGQGRDSPLHF	TGTGCCACAGGACAGGGACGGGATTCACCCCTCCACTTT
-	TRBV12-5	-	TRBJ1-2	CASGPQQAYGYTF	TGTGCTAGTGGACCCCAACAGGCCTATGGCTACACCTTC
-	TRBV2	once	TRBJ2-4	CASSDSSLLSSAKNIQYF	TGTGCCAGCAGTGACTCCTCACTCCTATCCTCGGCCAAAAACATTCAGTACTTC
-	TRBV7-2	few	TRBJ1-1	CASSSQPTGETEAFF	TGTGCCAGCAGCTCTCAACCCACGGGAGAGACTGAAGCTTTCTTT
TRBD2	TRBV20-1	-	TRBJ2-7	CSASNVAGDNNEQYF	TGCAGTGCTAGTAACGTAGCGGGAGACAACAACGAGCAGTACTTC
-	TRBV18	-	TRBJ1-4	CASSPNNQGKGEKLFF	TGTGCCAGCTCACCAAACAATCAGGGGAAGGGGGAAAAACTGTTTTTT
-	TRBV18	-	TRBJ1-1	CASSPILNTEAFF	TGTGCCAGCTCACCCATTTTGAACACTGAAGCTTTCTTT
-	TRBV5-1	-	TRBJ1-1	CASSSQGTEAFF	TGCGCCAGCAGCTCCCAAGGGACTGAAGCTTTCTTT
TRBD2	TRBV7-2	-	TRBJ2-5	CASSRTSGRAWETQYF	TGTGCCAGCAGCCGGACTAGCGGGAGGGCCTGGGAGACCCAGTACTTC
-	TRBV27	-	TRBJ2-1	CASGPQTGTPYDNEQFF	TGTGCCAGCGGACCGCAAACCGGGACTCCATACGACAATGAGCAGTTCTTC
-	TRBV3-1/TRBV3-2	few	TRBJ2-3	CASSQTEAGTDTQYF	TGTGCCAGCAGCCAAACGGAGGCGGGCACAGATACGCAGTATTTT
TRBD2	TRBV7-3	-	TRBJ2-7	CASSPAGGLFYEQYF	TGTGCCAGCAGCCCAGCGGGAGGGCTATTCTACGAGCAGTACTTC
-	TRBV2	-	TRBJ1-5	CASSGGLLPSNQPQHF	TGTGCCAGCAGTGGTGGGCTTTTGCCGAGCAATCAGCCCCAGCATTTT
TRBD2	TRBV6-5	-	TRBJ2-1	CASSSPGTSIYNEQFF	TGTGCCAGCAGTTCTCCCGGGACTAGCATATACAATGAGCAGTTCTTC
-	TRBV7-9	-	TRBJ2-1	CASSLTRGYNEQFF	TGTGCCAGCAGCCTAACCAGGGGTTACAATGAGCAGTTCTTC
-	TRBV7-2	-	TRBJ2-1	CASSLGQGGNEQFF	TGTGCCAGCAGCTTAGGACAGGGAGGCAATGAGCAGTTCTTC
TRBD2	TRBV7-3	-	TRBJ2-3	CASSPAGGPSGTDTQYF	TGTGCCAGCAGCCCCGCGGGGGGGCCATCTGGCACAGATACGCAGTATTTT
-	TRBV7-2	-	TRBJ2-3	CASSQGPNTQYF	TGTGCCAGCAGCCAGGGACCAAATACGCAGTATTTT